This T cell receptor beta chain was identified in a study of T-cell memory formation after mild COVID-19. Whole-study results and caveats: Clones contracting day 15 to 85 were balanced CD4/CD8; later expanders leaned CD4+. Prior to infection, memory already included some responding clones, suggesting cross-reactive memory joined. Contracting CD4+ clones were located mainly in CM and EM, and CD8+ clones in EMRA.

Trimming removed 3 bases from V and 7 bases from J; junction bases left unmatched: 6. In germline, CDR1 is SGHVS, CDR2 FNYEAQ. The CDR3 extends over 15 amino acids. Concerning this clonotype: Its antigen is as yet unknown.

A 5'RACE reaction primed in the constant segment made cDNA libraries of TCR alpha and TCR beta, and these carried sample barcodes and UMIs. TCRdb reanalysed the 5' RACE reads using MiXCR and keeps one entry per CDR3 protein. Counted here are around 400,000 distinct CDR3 sequences, approximately 24% occurring once; the ten biggest clones make up 8.8%. The source of this sequence is an adult woman who had mild COVID-19 (a few samples of this study predate the infection). Cell type and time point are not known. V gene TRBV7-6 combines with J gene TRBJ1-5, with 10 bases matching TRBD1. The specimen sequenced was PBMCs or a T cell subset sorted from them (not recorded which). CDR3 region: CASSLGTGERQPQHF. The CDR3 nucleotides read TGTGCCAGCAGCTTGGGGACAGGGGAGAGACAGCCCCAGCATTTT. Full variable domain (outside the CDR3, taken from reference TRBV7-6 and TRBJ1-5): GAGVSQSPRYKVTKRGQDVALRCDPISGHVSLYWYRQALGQGPEFLTYFNYEAQQDKSGLPNDRFSAERPEGSISTLTIQRTEQRDSAMYRCASSLGTGERQPQHFGDGTRLSIL.